Given below is one T cell receptor (beta chain) in context. The source of the sample is a study of blood T cell repertoires in COVID-19. The germline gives CDR1 SGHRS, CDR2 YFSETQ. There are 15 residues in the CDR3. The V segment lost 0 bases and the J segment 6 bases; nucleotides outside the gene matches: 5. Profiled with immunoSEQ multiplex PCR; TCRdb holds only in-frame clones, not every one. Here the sample spans roughly 220,000 clones, nearly 90% being singletons. What was sequenced was PBMCs or T cells enriched from blood (not recorded which). The chain links TRBV5-1 to TRBJ2-1; 8 nucleotides align to TRBD2. The receptor was isolated from a man aged 25 to 45 who had been exposed to COVID-19. The CDR3 is CASSLVVGGANEQFF. The DNA for the CDR3 is TGCGCCAGCAGCTTGGTGGTCGGGGGGGCCAATGAGCAGTTCTTC.